Below, 9 T cell receptor beta chains from the same sample are listed, as sequenced in a study of OX40 agonist ivuxolimab in advanced cancers. Assay: immunoSEQ multiplex PCR; the TCRdb copy retains only in-frame clones and omits some. The repertoire consists of 40,000 to 55,000 clones, with 75% to 85% occurring once and the leading ten covering roughly 2.1%. The sequenced sample was CD4+ or CD8+ T cells sorted from blood, obtained in a trial of the OX40 agonist ivuxolimab. These receptors came from an adult with an advanced solid tumor such as melanoma, head and neck, liver or kidney cancer.

This clone has more than one count but fewer than ten. This chain uses TRBV25-1 with TRBJ2-2; 14 bases are shared with TRBD2. J was trimmed by 6 bases and V by 6 bases; bases with no gene match: 6. The CDR3 runs 16 residues. CDR1 is MGHDK, CDR2 SYGVNS, per germline. This CDR3 reads CASSDPGLAGAGELFF. Here the CDR3 DNA reads TGTGCCAGCAGCGACCCGGGACTAGCGGGAGCCGGGGAGCTGTTTTTT. The entire variable domain, with the rest obtained from reference TRBV25-1 and TRBJ2-2, is as follows: EADIYQTPRYLVIGTGKKITLECSQTMGHDKMYWYQQDPGMELHLIHYSYGVNSTEKGDLSSESTVSRIRTEHFPLTLESARPSHTSQYLCASSDPGLAGAGELFFGEGSRLTVL.

The gene calls are TRBV7-2 and TRBJ2-7; D is perhaps TRBD2 (6 bases). In germline, CDR1 is SGHTA, CDR2 FQGNSA. The CDR3 loop spans 14 amino acids. V was pared by 5 bases and J by 6 bases, with 17 bases between. CDR3 DNA sequence: TGTGCCAGCAGCATTAGCGGAGGCTTAGGCGAGCAGTACTTC. Amino acid sequence: CASSISGGLGEQYF.

The rearrangement links TRBV19 to TRBJ2-3, with a weak D call TRBD2 (6 bases). CDR1 and CDR2 (germline): LNHDA, SQIVND (reference sequence). Trimming shortened V by 4 bases and J by 1 base, and 9 bases separated the two germline ends. The CDR3 extends over 14 amino acids. CDR3 DNA: TGTGCCAGTAGTACGACTAGTCGCACAGATACGCAGTATTTT. Translating gives CASSTTSRTDTQYF.

The V and J genes are TRBV18 and TRBJ2-7; D not resolved. The CDR3 is made up of 15 amino acids. V lost 1 base, J lost 5 bases, and 15 bases lay in between. Germline CDR1 KGHSH, CDR2 LQKENI. This CDR3 is CASSPQSRRQNEQYF. Here the CDR3 DNA reads TGTGCCAGCTCACCACAGTCGCGTCGACAAAACGAGCAGTACTTC.

This sequence joins TRBV9 and TRBJ2-1; either TRBD1 or TRBD2 may fit D (5 bases each). Trimming stripped 7 bases from V and 3 bases from J, with 14 bases between. The CDR3 is 14 amino acids. Germline V gives CDR1 SGDLS, CDR2 YYNGEE. In nucleotides, the CDR3 is TGTGCCAGCGGTCCGGGACCCTACTACAATGAGCAGTTCTTC. It codes for CASGPGPYYNEQFF.

The J gene is TRBJ2-7, the V gene TRBV6-1, with TRBD2 identical over 10 bases. Germline V gives CDR1 MNHNS, CDR2 SASEGT. Trimming at V came to 2 bases and at J to 3 bases, leaving 4 bases not matched to a gene. This CDR3 comprises 15 residues. In nucleotides, the CDR3 is TGTGCCAGCAGTGAACTAGCGGGAGATTTCTACGAGCAGTACTTC. Protein sequence: CASSELAGDFYEQYF.

On this clone itself: Compared with germline, one end of the junction differs, possibly owing to a read error. The chain links TRBV19 to TRBJ1-4; a weak D match, TRBD1 (5 bases). Germline assignment: CDR1 LNHDA and CDR2 SQIVND (reference sequence). The CDR3 contains 13 residues. The chain's CDR3 is CASSTNLRDHVIF. Here the CDR3 DNA reads TGTGCCAGTAGTACAAACCTCCGGGACCATGTCATTTTT. The whole variable domain, remainder taken from reference TRBV19 and TRBJ1-4, is DGGITQSPKYLFRKEGQNVTLSCEQNLNHDAMYWYRQDPGQGLRLIYYSQIVNDFQKGDIAEGYSVSREKKESFPLTVTSAQKNPTAFYLCASSTNLRDHVIFGSGTQLSVL.

The chain is built from TRBV5-1 and TRBJ2-3, with D perhaps being TRBD1 or TRBD2 (5 bases each). Between the trimmed V and J ends, which lost 3 bases and 0 bases, there was a span of 8 bases. In germline, CDR1 is SGHRS, CDR2 YFSETQ. CDR3 length equals 14 residues. CDR3 in DNA: TGCGCCAGCAGCTCCCGGGACAGCACAGATACGCAGTATTTT. It is translated as CASSSRDSTDTQYF.

This sequence joins TRBV7-8 and TRBJ1-6, with a possible D match to TRBD1 (5 bases). The germline V and J ends were trimmed by 2 bases and 8 bases, with 22 bases remaining between them. This CDR3 comprises 18 residues. CDR1 is SGHVS and CDR2 is FQNEAQ in the germline V gene. The CDR3 is CASSLPGGVPTVDSPLHF. The CDR3 DNA is TGTGCCAGCAGCTTACCTGGGGGGGTGCCAACTGTTGATTCACCCCTCCACTTT.